The entry that follows covers one T cell receptor beta chain sequence. Some clones are missing from TCRdb's copy, which holds only in-frame ones; the method was immunoSEQ multiplex PCR. Among roughly 710,000 clones listed, 75% to 90% were seen once. The length of the CDR3 is 14 residues. V shed 11 bases, J shed 6 bases, and the junction held 13 bases outside the gene matches. Germline V CDR1 and CDR2: MDHEN, SYDVKM. These data belong to a study of shared T cell receptors in the human thymus. These data were also filed under a second study, of human thymus T cells. This second report adds: The donor group consisted of healthy Finnish infants who were having corrective surgery for congenital heart defects. Resections removed during corrective heart surgery provided the thymus tissue used. Unrelated individuals reportedly shared highly overlapping thymic TCR repertoires.

This sequence joins TRBV28 and TRBJ2-3, with 8 bases matching TRBD2. Material: thymocytes. This sequence was found in a girl younger than two with a congenital heart defect. The CDR3 loop is CAATGGDWADTQYF. In DNA form, the CDR3 reads TGTGCCGCCACGGGAGGGGACTGGGCTGATACGCAGTATTTT.